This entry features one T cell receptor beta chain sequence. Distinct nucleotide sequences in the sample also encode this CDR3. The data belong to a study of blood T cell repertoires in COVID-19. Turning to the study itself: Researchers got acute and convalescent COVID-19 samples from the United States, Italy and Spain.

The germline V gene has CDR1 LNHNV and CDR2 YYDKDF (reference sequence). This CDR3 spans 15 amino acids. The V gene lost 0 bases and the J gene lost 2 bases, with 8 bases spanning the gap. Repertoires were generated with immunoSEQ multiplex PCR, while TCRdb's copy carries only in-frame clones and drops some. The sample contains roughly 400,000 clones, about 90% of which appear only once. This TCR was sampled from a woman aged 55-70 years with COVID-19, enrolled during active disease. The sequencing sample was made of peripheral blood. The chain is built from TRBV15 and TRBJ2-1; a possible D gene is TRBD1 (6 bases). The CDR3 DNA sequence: TGTGCCACCAGCAGAGACAGGGGAACCTACAATGAGCAGTTCTTC. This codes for CATSRDRGTYNEQFF.